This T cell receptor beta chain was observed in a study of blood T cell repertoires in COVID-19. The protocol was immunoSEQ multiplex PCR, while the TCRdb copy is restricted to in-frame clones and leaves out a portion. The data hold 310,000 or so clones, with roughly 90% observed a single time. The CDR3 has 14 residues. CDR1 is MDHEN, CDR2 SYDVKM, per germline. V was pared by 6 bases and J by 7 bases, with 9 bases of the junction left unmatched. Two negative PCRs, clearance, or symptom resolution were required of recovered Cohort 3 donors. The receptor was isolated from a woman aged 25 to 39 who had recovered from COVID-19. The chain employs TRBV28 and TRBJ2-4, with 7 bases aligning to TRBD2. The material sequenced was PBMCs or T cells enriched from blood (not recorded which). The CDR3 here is CASSRGVGPNIQYF. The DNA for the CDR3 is TGTGCCAGCAGCCGGGGGGTCGGACCCAACATTCAGTACTTC.